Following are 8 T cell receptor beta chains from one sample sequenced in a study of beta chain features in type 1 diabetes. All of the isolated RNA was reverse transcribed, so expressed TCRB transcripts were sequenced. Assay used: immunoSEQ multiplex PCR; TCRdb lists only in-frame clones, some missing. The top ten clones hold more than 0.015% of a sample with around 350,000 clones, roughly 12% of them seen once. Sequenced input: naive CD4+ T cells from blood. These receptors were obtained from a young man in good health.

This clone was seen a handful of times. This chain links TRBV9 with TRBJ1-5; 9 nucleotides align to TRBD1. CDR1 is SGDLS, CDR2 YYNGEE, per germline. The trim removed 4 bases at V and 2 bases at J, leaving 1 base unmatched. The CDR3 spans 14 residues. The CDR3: CASSRDRGNQPQHF. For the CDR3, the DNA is TGTGCCAGCAGCAGGGACAGGGGCAATCAGCCCCAGCATTTT.

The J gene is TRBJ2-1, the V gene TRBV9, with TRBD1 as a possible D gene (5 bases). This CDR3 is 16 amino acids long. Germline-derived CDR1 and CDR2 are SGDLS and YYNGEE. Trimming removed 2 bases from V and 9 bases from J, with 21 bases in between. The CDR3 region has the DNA TGTGCCAGCAGCGTTTCAGGGTCGGGTACATTCGGTGAGCAGTTCTTC. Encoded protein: CASSVSGSGTFGEQFF.

The CDR3 reads CASISGGLTF. For the CDR3, the DNA is TGTGCCAGTATCTCGGGAGGGCTTACCTTC. The chain joins TRBV19 to TRBJ1-2, with D unresolved. The CDR3 loop spans 10 amino acids. CDR1 is LNHDA and CDR2 is SQIVND in the germline V gene (reference sequence). The V end lost 7 bases, the J end lost 14 bases, and 14 bases lay between the germline ends.

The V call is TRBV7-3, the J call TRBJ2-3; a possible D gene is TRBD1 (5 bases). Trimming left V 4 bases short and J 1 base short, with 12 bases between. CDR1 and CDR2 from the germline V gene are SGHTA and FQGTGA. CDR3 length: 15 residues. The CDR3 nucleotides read TGTGCCAGCAGCTCCTCAGGGCGACGCACAGATACGCAGTATTTT. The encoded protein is CASSSSGRRTDTQYF.

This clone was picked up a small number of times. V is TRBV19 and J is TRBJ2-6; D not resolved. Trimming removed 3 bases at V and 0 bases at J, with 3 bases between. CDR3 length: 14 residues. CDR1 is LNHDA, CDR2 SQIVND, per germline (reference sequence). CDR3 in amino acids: CASSMSSGANVLTF. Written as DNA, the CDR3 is TGTGCCAGTAGTATGAGCTCTGGGGCCAACGTCCTGACTTTC.

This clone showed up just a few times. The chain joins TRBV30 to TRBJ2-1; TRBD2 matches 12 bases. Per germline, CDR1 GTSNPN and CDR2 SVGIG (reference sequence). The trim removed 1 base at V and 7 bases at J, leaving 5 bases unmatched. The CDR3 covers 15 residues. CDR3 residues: CAWSGTSGIMNEQFF. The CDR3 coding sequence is TGTGCCTGGAGTGGGACTAGCGGGATAATGAATGAGCAGTTCTTC.

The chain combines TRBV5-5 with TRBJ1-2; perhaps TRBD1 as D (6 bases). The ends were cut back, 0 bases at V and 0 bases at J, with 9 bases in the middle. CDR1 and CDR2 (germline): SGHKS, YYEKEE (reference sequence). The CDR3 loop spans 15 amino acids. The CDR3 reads CASSLAGGPNYGYTF. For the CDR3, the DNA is TGTGCCAGCAGCTTGGCGGGGGGCCCTAACTATGGCTACACCTTC.

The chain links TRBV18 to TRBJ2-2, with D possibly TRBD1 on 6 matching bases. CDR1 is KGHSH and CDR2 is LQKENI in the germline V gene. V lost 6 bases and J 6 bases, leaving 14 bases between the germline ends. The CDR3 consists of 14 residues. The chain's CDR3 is CASSHREGAGELFF. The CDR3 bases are TGTGCCAGCTCCCACAGGGAAGGAGCCGGGGAGCTGTTTTTT.